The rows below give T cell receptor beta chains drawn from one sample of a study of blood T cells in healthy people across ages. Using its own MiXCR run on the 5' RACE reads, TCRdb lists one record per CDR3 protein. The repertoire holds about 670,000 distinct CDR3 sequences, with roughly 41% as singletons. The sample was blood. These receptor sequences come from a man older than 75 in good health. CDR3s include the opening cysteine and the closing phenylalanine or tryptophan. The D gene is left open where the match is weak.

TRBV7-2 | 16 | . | CASSLGGAKGNQPQHF
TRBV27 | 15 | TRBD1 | CASRTTGTANEKLFF
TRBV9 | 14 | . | CASSDGTTYNEQFF
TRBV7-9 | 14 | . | CASSLYRNNQPQHF
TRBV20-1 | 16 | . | CSARAGPTPRNTEAFF
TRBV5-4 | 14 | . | CASSLEQGPYEQFF
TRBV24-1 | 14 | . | CATSEAGLVDTQYF
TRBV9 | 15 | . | CASSAYGAVNQPQHF
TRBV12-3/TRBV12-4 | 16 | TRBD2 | CASSWKLAGGPETQYF
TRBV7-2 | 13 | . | CASSQTAITEAFF
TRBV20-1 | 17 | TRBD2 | CSARDLGGLAGVDTQYF
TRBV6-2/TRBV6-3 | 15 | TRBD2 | CASSREGTSGIEQFF
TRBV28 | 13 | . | CASSLGQGSEAFF
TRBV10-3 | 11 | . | CAISRVGDYTF
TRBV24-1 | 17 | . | CATSDSPGATLNYEQYF
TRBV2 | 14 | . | CASGGSLGSQPQHF
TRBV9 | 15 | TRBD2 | CASSSLAGGPGEQFF
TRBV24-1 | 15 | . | CATSEPAGDTNEQFF
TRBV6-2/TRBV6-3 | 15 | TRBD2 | CASSPSSGRSYEQYF
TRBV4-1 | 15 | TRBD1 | CASSQGDRDQETQYF
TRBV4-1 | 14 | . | CASSQDLYTGELFF
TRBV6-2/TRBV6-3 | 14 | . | CASTGGQPAIEQYF
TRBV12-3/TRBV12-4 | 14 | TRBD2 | CASSYSGRRETQYF
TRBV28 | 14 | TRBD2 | CASKKREGVVEQYF
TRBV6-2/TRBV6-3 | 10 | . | CASGANGQFF
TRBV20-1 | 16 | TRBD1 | CSAPDPGTGSYNEQFF
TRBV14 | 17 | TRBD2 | CASSQVGLAGNPGELFF
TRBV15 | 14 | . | CATSGGRYNSPLHF
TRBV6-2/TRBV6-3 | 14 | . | CASSPNRMSTEAFF
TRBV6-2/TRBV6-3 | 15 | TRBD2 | CASSTGLAGGNEQFF
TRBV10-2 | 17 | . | CASSESKGIGQRYGYTF
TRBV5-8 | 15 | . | CASSLDTITSYEQYF
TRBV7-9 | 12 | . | CASSLIWETQYF
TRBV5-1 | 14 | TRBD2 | CASSFLTSADTQYF
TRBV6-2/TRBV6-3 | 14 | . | CASSYSGRKVEAFF
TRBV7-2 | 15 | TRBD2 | CASRLGIAGSYEQYF
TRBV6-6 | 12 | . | CASSYSEETQYF
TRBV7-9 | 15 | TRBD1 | CASSPGQGGVNEQFF
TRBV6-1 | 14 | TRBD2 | CASKLAGVTDTQYF
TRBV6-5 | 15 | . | CASKGLQYSTDTQYF
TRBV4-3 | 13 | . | CASSQEAPGEQYF
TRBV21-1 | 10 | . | CASSGVTQYF
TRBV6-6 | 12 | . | CASMGGTDTQYF
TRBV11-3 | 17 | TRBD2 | CASSFSGTSGIYNEQYF
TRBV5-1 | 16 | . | CASREWYAGSTDTQYF
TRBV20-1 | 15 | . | CSAGRVGLRYNEQFF
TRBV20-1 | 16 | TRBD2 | CSAQRGTSDFYNEQFF
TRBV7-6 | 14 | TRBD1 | CASSFPTGKNEQFF
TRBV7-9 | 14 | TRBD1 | CASSLGQSLNEQFF
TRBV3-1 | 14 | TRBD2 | CASSPSERDYEQYF